Here is one T cell receptor (beta chain) with its context. This entry belongs to a study of OX40 agonist ivuxolimab in advanced cancers. Clones were sequenced by immunoSEQ multiplex PCR, and TCRdb holds only the in-frame ones, with some missing. In the table there are about 64,000 clones, around 84% of which are singletons. The V gene end was trimmed by 5 bases and the J gene end by 1 base; junction bases not matched to a gene: 2. Per germline, CDR1 SGHRS and CDR2 YFSETQ. CDR3 length: 14 residues. Sequencing used CD4+ or CD8+ T cells sorted from blood, obtained in a trial of the OX40 agonist ivuxolimab. The receptor's source is an adult with an advanced solid tumor such as melanoma, head and neck, liver or kidney cancer. V is TRBV5-1 and J is TRBJ1-1; 10 bases fit TRBD1. The CDR3 DNA sequence: TGCGCCAGCAGTCGGGACAGGGGGAACACTGAAGCTTTCTTT. It encodes CASSRDRGNTEAFF.